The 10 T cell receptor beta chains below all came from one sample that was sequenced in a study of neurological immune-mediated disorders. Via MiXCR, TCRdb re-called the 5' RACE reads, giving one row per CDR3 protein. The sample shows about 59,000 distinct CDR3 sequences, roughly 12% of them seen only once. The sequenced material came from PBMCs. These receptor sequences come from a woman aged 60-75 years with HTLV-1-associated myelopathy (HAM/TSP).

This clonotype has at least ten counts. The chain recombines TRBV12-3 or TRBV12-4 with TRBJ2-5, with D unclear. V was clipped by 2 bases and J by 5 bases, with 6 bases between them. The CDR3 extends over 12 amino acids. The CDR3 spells CASSLQRETQYF. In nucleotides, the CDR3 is TGTGCCAGCAGTTTACAAAGGGAGACCCAGTACTTC.

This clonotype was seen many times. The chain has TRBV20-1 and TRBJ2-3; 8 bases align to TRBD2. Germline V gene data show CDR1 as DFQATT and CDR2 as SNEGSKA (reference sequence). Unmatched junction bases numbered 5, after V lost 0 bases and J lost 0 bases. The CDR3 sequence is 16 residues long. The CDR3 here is CSARDQLAESTDTQYF. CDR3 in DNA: TGCAGTGCTAGAGACCAACTAGCGGAAAGCACAGATACGCAGTATTTT.

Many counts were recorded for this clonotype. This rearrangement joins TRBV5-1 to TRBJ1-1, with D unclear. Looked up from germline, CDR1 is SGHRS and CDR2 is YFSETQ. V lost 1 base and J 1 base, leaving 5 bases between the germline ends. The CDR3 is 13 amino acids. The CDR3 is CASSLRGNTEAFF. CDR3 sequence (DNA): TGCGCCAGCAGCTTGCGCGGGAACACTGAAGCTTTCTTT.

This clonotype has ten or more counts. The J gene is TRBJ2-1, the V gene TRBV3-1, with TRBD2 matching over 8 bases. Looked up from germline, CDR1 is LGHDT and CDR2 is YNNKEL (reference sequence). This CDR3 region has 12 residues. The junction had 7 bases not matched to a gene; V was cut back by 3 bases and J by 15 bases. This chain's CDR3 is CASSHGLAEWFF. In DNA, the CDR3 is TGTGCCAGCAGCCATGGACTAGCTGAATGGTTCTTC.

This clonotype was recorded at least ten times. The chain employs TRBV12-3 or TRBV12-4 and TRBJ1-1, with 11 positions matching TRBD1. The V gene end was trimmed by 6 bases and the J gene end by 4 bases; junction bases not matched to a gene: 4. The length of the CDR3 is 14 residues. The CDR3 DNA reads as TGTGCCAGCAGCCGGGGACAGGGGGTCACTGAAGCTTTCTTT. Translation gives CASSRGQGVTEAFF.

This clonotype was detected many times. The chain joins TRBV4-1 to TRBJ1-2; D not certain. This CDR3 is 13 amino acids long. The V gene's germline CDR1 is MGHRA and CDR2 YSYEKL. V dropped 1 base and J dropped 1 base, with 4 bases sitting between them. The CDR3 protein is CASSQVLNYGYTF. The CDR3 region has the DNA TGCGCCAGCAGCCAAGTTCTTAACTATGGCTACACCTTC.

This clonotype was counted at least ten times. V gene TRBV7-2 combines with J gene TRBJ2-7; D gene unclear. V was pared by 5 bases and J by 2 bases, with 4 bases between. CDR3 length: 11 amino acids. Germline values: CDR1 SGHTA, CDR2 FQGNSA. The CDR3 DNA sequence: TGTGCCAGCAGCATGACCTACGAGCAGTACTTC. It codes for CASSMTYEQYF.

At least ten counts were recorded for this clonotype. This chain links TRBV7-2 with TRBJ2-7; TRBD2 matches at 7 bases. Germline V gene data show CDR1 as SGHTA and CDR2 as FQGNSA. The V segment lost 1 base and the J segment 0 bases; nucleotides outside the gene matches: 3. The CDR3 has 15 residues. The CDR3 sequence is CASSLGGGISYEQYF. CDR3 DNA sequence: TGTGCCAGCAGCTTAGGCGGGGGTATCTCCTACGAGCAGTACTTC. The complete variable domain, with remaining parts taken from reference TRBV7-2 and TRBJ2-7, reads GAGVSQSPSNKVTEKGKDVELRCDPISGHTALYWYRQSLGQGLEFLIYFQGNSAPDKSGLPSDRFSAERTGGSVSTLTIQRTQQEDSAVYLCASSLGGGISYEQYFGPGTRLTVT.

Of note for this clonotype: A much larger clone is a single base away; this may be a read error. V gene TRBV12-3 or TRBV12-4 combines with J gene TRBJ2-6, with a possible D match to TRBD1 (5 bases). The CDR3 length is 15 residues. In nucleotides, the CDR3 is TGTGCCAGCAGTCCCCCAGGGTCTGGGGCCAACATCCTGACTTTC. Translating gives CASSPPGSGANILTF.

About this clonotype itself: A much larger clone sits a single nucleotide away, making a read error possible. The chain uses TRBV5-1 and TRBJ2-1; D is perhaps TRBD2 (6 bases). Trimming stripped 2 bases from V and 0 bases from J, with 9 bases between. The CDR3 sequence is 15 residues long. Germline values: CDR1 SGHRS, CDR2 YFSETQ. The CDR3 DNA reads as TGCGCCAGCAGCTTATACGGGAGCTCCTACAATGAGCAGTTCTTC. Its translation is CASSLYGSSYNEQFF.